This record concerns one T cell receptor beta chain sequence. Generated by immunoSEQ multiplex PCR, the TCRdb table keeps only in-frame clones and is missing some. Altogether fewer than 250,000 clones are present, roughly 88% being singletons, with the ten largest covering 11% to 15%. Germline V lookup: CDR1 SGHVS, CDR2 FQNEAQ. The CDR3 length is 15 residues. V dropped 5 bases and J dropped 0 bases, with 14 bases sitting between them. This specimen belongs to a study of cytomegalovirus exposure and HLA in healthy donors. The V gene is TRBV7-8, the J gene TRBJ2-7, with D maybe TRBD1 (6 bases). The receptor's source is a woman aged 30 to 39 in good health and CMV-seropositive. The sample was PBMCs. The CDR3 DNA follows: TGTGCCAGCAGCAGGGGACACACGGACTCCTACGAGCAGTACTTC. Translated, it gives CASSRGHTDSYEQYF.